This TCR beta chain was captured by sequencing in a study of T-cell reconstitution after alpha-beta-depleted transplantation in children (dated by TCRdb to 2016 to 2017). The study in broad terms: T-cell immune reconstitution after TCRalphabeta/CD19-depleted allogeneic hematopoietic cell transplantation in children was quantitatively tracked in the study by means of TCR repertoire profiling.

Summary of the overall study and its limitations: The frequencies of hyperexpanded clones fell over the following months, and after one year, T-cell counts and TCRbeta diversity were mostly attributed to newly produced T cells. In some patients, the high TCRbeta diversity seen at day 60 was put down to recipient T cells and intrathymic progenitors that had survived conditioning. Apparently early alphabetaT-cell count recovery about two months after transplant reportedly relied on only several hundred rapidly expanded clones derived from non-depleted graft cells.

The germline ends are 10 bases apart after V is trimmed by 1 base and J by 1 base. The CDR3 spans 14 residues, from the cysteine through the phenylalanine. Only the CDR3 DNA stays, 42 bases, in frame from base 1. As encoded in the germline V gene (reference sequence), CDR1 is DFQATT while CDR2 is SNEGSKA. The receptor library was made with PCR. For sequencing, an Illumina HiSeq 2500 was employed. TCR library preparation used molecular barcoding, with unique molecular identifiers applied to normalize quantification of the TCRbeta repertoire. TCRdb ran its own pipeline on the public reads, namely fastp trimming at Q25 and MiXCR clone calling, and kept in-frame beta chains. Each CDR3 protein appears once, grouped with its most common genes and DNA. This sample is represented by 250,000 to 400,000 distinct CDR3 sequences; more than 20% of them were singletons. The leading ten clones occupy 10% to 11% of the sample.

Taken with the paper, the label for treatment or condition translates to: allogeneic hematopoietic cell transplantation with graft depleted of TCRalphabeta T cells and CD19 B cells. TCRalphabeta/CD19-depleted allogeneic hematopoietic cell grafts were given to the transplant recipients, all of whom were children. With respect to this clonotype: The clone's antigen remains unknown. Base-call qualities are not available, and no considerably larger clone is one nucleotide away.

The chain uses TRBV20-1 and TRBJ1-1, with the D gene call left open. This TCR was sampled from a male patient younger than 18 who had a stem cell transplant for acute lymphoblastic leukemia, so the T cells may come from the graft donor. The sequencing here drew on PBMCs, mostly from graft donor cells, taken 180 days after TCRalphabeta/CD19-depleted stem cell transplant. The CDR3 region: CSARGGEGNTEAFF. The sequenced DNA is TGCAGTGCTAGAGGTGGGGAGGGGAACACTGAAGCTTTCTTT.